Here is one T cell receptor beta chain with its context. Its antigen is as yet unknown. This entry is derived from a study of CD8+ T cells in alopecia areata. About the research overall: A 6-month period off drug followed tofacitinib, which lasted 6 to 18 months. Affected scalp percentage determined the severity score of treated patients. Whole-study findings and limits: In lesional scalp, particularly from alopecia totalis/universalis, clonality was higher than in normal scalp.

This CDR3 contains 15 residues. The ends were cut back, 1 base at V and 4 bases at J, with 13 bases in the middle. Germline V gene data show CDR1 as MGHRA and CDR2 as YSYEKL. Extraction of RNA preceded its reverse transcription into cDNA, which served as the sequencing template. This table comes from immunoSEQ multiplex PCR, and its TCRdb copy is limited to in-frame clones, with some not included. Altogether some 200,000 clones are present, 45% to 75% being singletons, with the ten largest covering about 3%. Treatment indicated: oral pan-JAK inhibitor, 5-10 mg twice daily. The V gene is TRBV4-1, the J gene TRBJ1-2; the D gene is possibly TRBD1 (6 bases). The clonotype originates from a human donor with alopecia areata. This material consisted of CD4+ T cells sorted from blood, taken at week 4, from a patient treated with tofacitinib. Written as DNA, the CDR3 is TGCGCCAGCAGCCAAGGTCAGGGGCTTGGCTATGGCTACACCTTC. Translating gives CASSQGQGLGYGYTF.